Listed below are T cell receptor beta chains from one sample, sequenced in a study of T cell changes during pregnancy in multiple sclerosis. Produced via immunoSEQ multiplex PCR; TCRdb's table is partial and in-frame only. The table lists under 130,000 clones, 91% of them singletons, with 3.5% in the top ten. Sequenced here: peripheral blood, sampled after pregnancy. These TCRs come from a female donor with multiple sclerosis, enrolled in a pregnancy study. Both conserved end residues are part of each CDR3. The D gene is left open where the match is weak. Expanded clones get a size class; other rows say once, few or many, or leave the size out.

d_call j_call clone_size v_call cdr3_aa cdr3_nt
- TRBJ1-5 - TRBV6-5 CASSYGQVQPQHF TGTGCCAGCAGTTACGGGCAGGTACAGCCCCAGCATTTT
- TRBJ1-6 few TRBV7-8 CASSTQTNSPLHF TGTGCCAGCAGCACCCAAACAAATTCACCCCTCCACTTT
TRBD2 TRBJ2-5 - TRBV2 CASSLGTSGGYQETQYF TGTGCCAGCAGTCTCGGGACTAGCGGGGGGTACCAAGAGACCCAGTACTTC
TRBD2 TRBJ2-3 - TRBV5-1 CASSLAGGTDTQYF TGCGCCAGCAGCTTAGCGGGGGGCACAGATACGCAGTATTTT
TRBD1 TRBJ2-1 - TRBV25-1 CASRETGIYNEQFF TGTGCCAGCAGGGAGACAGGGATCTACAATGAGCAGTTCTTC
- TRBJ1-1 - TRBV21-1 CASSKAGGRVKFVRNTEAFF TGTGCCAGCAGCAAAGCGGGGGGGAGGGTAAAATTTGTGAGGAACACTGAAGCTTTCTTT
TRBD1 TRBJ2-2 - TRBV30 CAWRGQTISGELFF TGTGCCTGGAGGGGACAGACGATCTCCGGGGAGCTGTTTTTT
TRBD1 TRBJ2-2 - TRBV25-1 CASHRTGLQGTGELFF TGTGCCAGCCACCGGACAGGTCTACAGGGCACCGGGGAGCTGTTTTTT
- TRBJ2-1 - TRBV6-1 CASNRESSYNEQFF TGTGCCAGCAACAGGGAATCCTCCTACAATGAGCAGTTCTTC
- TRBJ1-3 - TRBV6-6 CASSQGVDGNTIYF TGTGCCAGCAGTCAGGGCGTAGATGGAAACACCATATATTTT
TRBD2 TRBJ2-7 - TRBV5-4 CASSSHGGAAAYEQYF TGTGCCAGCAGCTCCCACGGGGGGGCTGCGGCCTACGAGCAGTACTTC
- TRBJ1-6 - TRBV19 CARSRGRGTPLHF TGTGCCAGGTCGCGGGGTCGAGGGACACCCCTCCACTTT
TRBD2 TRBJ2-3 - TRBV5-1 CASSSYGTRGTDTQYF TGCGCCAGCAGCTCATATGGGACTAGGGGGACAGATACGCAGTATTTT
TRBD2 TRBJ2-2 - TRBV7-2 CASSLGLAGTGELFF TGTGCCAGCAGCCTAGGACTAGCGGGGACCGGGGAGCTGTTTTTT
- TRBJ1-5 - TRBV28 CASSLSRGVGQPQHF TGTGCCAGCAGTTTATCCAGGGGAGTCGGACAGCCCCAGCATTTT
- TRBJ1-6 - TRBV5-1 CASSLKQASSYNSPLHF TGCGCCAGCAGCTTGAAACAGGCGAGCTCCTATAATTCACCCCTCCACTTT
- TRBJ2-1 few TRBV2 CASITYNEQFF TGTGCCAGCATCACTTACAATGAGCAGTTCTTC
TRBD1 TRBJ2-2 - TRBV5-1 CASSLQGANTGELFF TGCGCCAGCAGCTTACAGGGGGCCAACACCGGGGAGCTGTTTTTT
- TRBJ2-7 - TRBV7-6 CASSLGQGGWEQYF TGTGCCAGCAGCTTAGGGCAGGGTGGGTGGGAGCAGTACTTC
- TRBJ2-3 - TRBV13 CASSIQPGAGDTQYF TGTGCCAGCAGCATACAACCCGGGGCGGGGGATACGCAGTATTTT
- TRBJ2-1 - TRBV5-4 CASSLVASSYNEQFF TGTGCCAGCAGCTTGGTGGCTAGCAGCTACAATGAGCAGTTCTTC
TRBD2 TRBJ2-7 - TRBV2 CASRAELAGYEQYF TGTGCCAGCAGGGCTGAACTAGCGGGGTACGAGCAGTACTTC
- TRBJ1-4 once TRBV6-5 CASSYRRTANEKLFF TGTGCCAGCAGTTATCGGAGGACAGCAAATGAAAAACTGTTTTTT
TRBD2 TRBJ2-2 - TRBV6-4 CASSDSSGGETGELFF TGTGCCAGCAGTGACTCTAGCGGGGGTGAGACCGGGGAGCTGTTTTTT
TRBD1 TRBJ2-1 - TRBV18 CASSPGQGADNEQFF TGTGCCAGCTCACCAGGACAGGGGGCGGACAATGAGCAGTTCTTC
- TRBJ2-3 - TRBV6-6 CASRPNDLPGTDTQYF TGTGCCAGCAGACCCAACGACCTACCAGGGACAGATACGCAGTATTTT
- TRBJ2-7 once TRBV2 CASSEGGGPWGYEQYF TGTGCCAGCAGTGAAGGGGGCGGTCCTTGGGGCTACGAGCAGTACTTC
TRBD1 TRBJ2-1 - TRBV5-4 CASSSGTAEKQFF TGTGCCAGCAGCTCCGGGACAGCCGAAAAGCAGTTCTTC
- TRBJ1-2 - TRBV15 CATSRDFTPNYGYTF TGTGCCACCAGCAGAGATTTCACACCAAACTATGGCTACACCTTC
- TRBJ1-4 - TRBV27 CASSFQGLNEKLFF TGTGCCAGCAGTTTTCAGGGTCTTAATGAAAAACTGTTTTTT
- TRBJ1-2 - TRBV5-1 CASSFPGVIYGYTF TGCGCCAGCAGCTTCCCAGGGGTGATCTATGGCTACACCTTC
- TRBJ1-4 - TRBV9 CASSAPQGEKLFF TGTGCCAGCAGCGCGCCTCAGGGGGAAAAACTGTTTTTT